Below are 15 T cell receptor beta chains sequenced from a single sample in a study of a mutant IDH1 vaccine in newly diagnosed glioma. These TCRs' antigens remain unknown. The time point: week 5, during vaccination. Each vaccine dose was 300 ug of mutant IDH1 20-mer peptide, with topical imiquimod. Libraries were prepared by immunoSEQ multiplex PCR; TCRdb keeps only in-frame clonotypes and omits some of them. The table has approximately 51,000 clones, more than 70% seen once. The sample in question was PBMCs, obtained from a glioma patient whose treatment included an IDH1 peptide vaccine. These receptors were taken from a woman aged 40 to 50 with glioma.

This clone was detected only once. The chain recombines TRBV5-8 with TRBJ1-5; 7 bases are a match to TRBD1. V shed 4 bases and J 7 bases; nucleotides not matched to a gene: 2. The germline gives CDR1 SGHTS, CDR2 YDEGEE. The CDR3 contains 12 residues. The CDR3 DNA follows: TGTGCCAGCAGCAACAGGGGACAGCCCCAGCATTTT. This codes for CASSNRGQPQHF.

The chain recombines TRBV7-2 with TRBJ1-2, with D perhaps matching TRBD1 (5 bases). In germline, CDR1 is SGHTA, CDR2 FQGNSA. The ends were cut back, 5 bases at V and 8 bases at J, with 18 bases in the middle. The CDR3 loop spans 14 amino acids. In DNA form, the CDR3 reads TGTGCCAGCAGCCACGGGACCTTCCAGGAAGGCTACACCTTC. This codes for CASSHGTFQEGYTF.

The chain carries TRBV2 and TRBJ1-2, with 8 nucleotides matching TRBD1. The CDR3 is made up of 12 amino acids. The junction had 2 bases not matched to a gene; V was cut back by 6 bases and J by 5 bases. Per the germline V gene, CDR1 is SNHLY and CDR2 is FYNNEI. CDR3 DNA: TGTGCCAGCAGCAACAGGGGGTATGGCTACACCTTC. Protein sequence: CASSNRGYGYTF.

The chain employs TRBV6-4 and TRBJ1-5; tentatively, D is TRBD1 (5 bases). Trimming took 4 bases from V and 6 from J, leaving 16 bases between them. Germline-derived CDR1 and CDR2 are MRHNA and SNTAGT. This CDR3 is 15 amino acids long. The CDR3 sequence is CASSAGERVVQPQHF. The CDR3 coding sequence is TGTGCCAGCAGTGCGGGGGAGAGGGTAGTTCAGCCCCAGCATTTT.

V usage is TRBV14 and J usage is TRBJ2-3; 10 nucleotides match TRBD2. The V and J ends lost 3 bases and 4 bases, in that order; junction bases with no gene match: 4. In germline, CDR1 is SGHDN, CDR2 FVKESK. The CDR3 runs 15 residues. The CDR3 spells CASSQTGLAADTQYF. CDR3 coding DNA: TGTGCCAGCAGCCAGACAGGACTAGCGGCAGATACGCAGTATTTT.

The chain recombines TRBV6-6 with TRBJ1-1; D not resolved. CDR1 and CDR2 (germline): MNHNY, SVGAGI (reference sequence). The CDR3 contains 13 residues. V lost 7 bases, J lost 5 bases, and 14 bases lay in between. The CDR3 sequence is CASTQWEGTEAFF. The CDR3 DNA reads TGTGCCAGCACCCAATGGGAAGGGACTGAAGCTTTCTTT.

The V gene is TRBV5-1, the J gene TRBJ1-6; 7 bases agree with TRBD1. With V trimmed by 2 bases and J by 7 bases, 6 bases remained unmatched. CDR3 length: 15 amino acids. Germline CDR1 and CDR2: SGHRS and YFSETQ. The CDR3 region has the DNA TGCGCCAGCAGCTTCTGGACAGGAGACAATTCACCCCTCCACTTT. It encodes CASSFWTGDNSPLHF.

This chain uses TRBV10-3 with TRBJ1-1; 7 bases align to TRBD1. This CDR3 is 14 amino acids long. Germline loops: CDR1 ENHRY, CDR2 SYGVKD. J was trimmed by 3 bases and V by 2 bases; bases with no gene match: 3. CDR3 bases: TGTGCCATCAGTGAGACAGGGGTAGACACTGAAGCTTTCTTT. Translation gives CAISETGVDTEAFF.

The chain is built from TRBV4-3 and TRBJ1-6; no firm D call. Germline CDR1 and CDR2: LGHNA and YSLEER. V was pared by 0 bases and J by 0 bases, with 12 bases between. CDR3 length: 18 amino acids. The chain's CDR3 is CASSQEIPPSSYNSPLHF. The CDR3 DNA reads as TGCGCCAGCAGCCAAGAAATTCCGCCCAGCTCCTATAATTCACCCCTCCACTTT.

This chain links TRBV5-1 with TRBJ1-1; D may be TRBD1 (5 bases). Germline values: CDR1 SGHRS, CDR2 YFSETQ. The CDR3 consists of 13 residues. Trimming removed 4 bases from V and 4 bases from J, with 11 bases in between. CDR3 protein: CASSQFGATEAFF. CDR3 DNA: TGCGCCAGCAGCCAATTTGGGGCCACTGAAGCTTTCTTT.

V and J are TRBV19 and TRBJ2-7; 7 nucleotides align to TRBD1. J gave up 5 bases and V 5 bases, and 3 bases lay outside the gene matches. The CDR3 spans 12 residues. Germline values: CDR1 LNHDA, CDR2 SQIVND (reference sequence). The CDR3 loop is CASSHRGNEQYF. CDR3 coding DNA: TGTGCCAGTAGTCACAGGGGTAACGAGCAGTACTTC.

CDR3: CASSSGGNGYTF. The CDR3 nucleotides read TGTGCCAGCAGCTCAGGGGGAAATGGCTACACCTTC. The rearrangement joins TRBV7-9 to TRBJ1-2; 7 bases are shared with TRBD1. V trimming: 4 bases; J trimming: 6 bases; junction bases outside the gene matches: 2. Germline V gives CDR1 SEHNR, CDR2 FQNEAQ (reference sequence). This CDR3 has 12 amino acids.

This chain connects TRBV11-3 to TRBJ1-1, with D maybe TRBD1 (6 bases). The CDR3 loop spans 15 amino acids. Germline V gives CDR1 SGHNT, CDR2 YENEEA. The V and J ends lost 3 bases and 9 bases respectively, with 20 bases between them. The CDR3 DNA sequence: TGTGCCAGCAGCTTCGGCCGCGGAGCAGGGGCACAAGCTTTCTTT. Translation: CASSFGRGAGAQAFF.

The sample holds a few counts of this clone. The chain joins TRBV7-9 to TRBJ1-6; 9 nucleotides agree with TRBD1. Germline CDR1 is SEHNR and CDR2 is FQNEAQ (reference sequence). V dropped 8 bases and J dropped 10; count of bases not matched to a gene: 9. The CDR3 extends over 14 amino acids. The CDR3 reads CASAPGTGKSPLHF. For the CDR3, the DNA is TGTGCCAGCGCCCCCGGGACAGGGAAGTCACCCCTCCACTTT.

This rearrangement joins TRBV4-3 to TRBJ1-6; 9 bases map to TRBD1. The CDR3 is 18 amino acids. Germline V gene data show CDR1 as LGHNA and CDR2 as YSLEER. V was pared by 1 base and J by 7 bases, with 11 bases of the junction left unmatched. CDR3 DNA sequence: TGCGCCAGCAGCCAAGTTAAGGGACAGGGTCGGTTGAATTCACCCCTCCACTTT. Protein product: CASSQVKGQGRLNSPLHF.